This T cell receptor (beta chain) was recorded in a study of tumor-infiltrating lymphocytes in localized non-small cell lung cancer. The study's findings and limits: T-cell fraction did not differ between immunotypes IM1 and IM2.

CDR1 SGHDN and CDR2 FVKESK come from the germline V gene. V lost 4 bases and J 2 bases, leaving 6 bases between the germline ends. This CDR3 has 12 amino acids. Produced via immunoSEQ multiplex PCR; TCRdb's table is partial and in-frame only. The profile shows about 7,100 clones, roughly three fifths of them singletons. This clone was counted between two and nine times. The antigen is not known. The V and J genes are TRBV14 and TRBJ2-7; D remains ambiguous. Source material: uninvolved lung tissue not adjacent to the tumor. The receptor was derived from a human donor with non-small cell lung cancer. CDR3 loop: CASSPRTYEQYF. CDR3 coding DNA: TGTGCCAGCAGCCCAAGAACCTACGAGCAGTACTTC.